Listed here are 6 T cell receptor beta chains from one sample, sequenced in a study of regulatory T cells in long-lasting Graves disease. Sequencing libraries for TCR beta were prepared with iRepertoire HTBI primers and Arm-PCR of CDR3 regions. TCRdb called the multiplex PCR reads again in MiXCR, with one record for every CDR3 protein. The sample has about 440,000 distinct CDR3 sequences; 15% to 20% are singletons. Described time point: newly diagnosed GD, antithyroid drugs for less than 3 months. RNA from PBMCs was the source of the TCR library. This same sample was also part of a study on T cells in Graves' hyperthyroidism and ophthalmopathy.

Sequencing used peripheral blood mononuclear cells (PBMCs), obtained at new diagnosis, from a patient treated with antithyroid drugs. The receptors stem from a woman in her 30s with Graves disease.

A note on this clonotype: This could be a read error, since a much larger clone is one nucleotide away. The rearrangement joins TRBV29-1 to TRBJ2-7; 9 bases fit TRBD1. The junction had 9 bases not matched to a gene; V was cut back by 1 base and J by 5 bases. Germline V gene lookup returns CDR1 SQVTM and CDR2 ANQGSEA. CDR3 length equals 15 residues. The CDR3 DNA is TGCAGCGTTGAAGTCTCCGGGACAGGGAGCCACGAGCAGTACTTC. Translated, it gives CSVEVSGTGSHEQYF.

This clonotype has at least ten counts. V and J are TRBV28 and TRBJ2-1; weak D call: TRBD2 (6 bases). CDR1 and CDR2 from the germline V gene are MDHEN and SYDVKM. CDR3 size: 17 residues. The V end lost 3 bases, the J end lost 2 bases, and 17 bases lay between the germline ends. The CDR3 region has the DNA TGTGCCAGCAGTTTCGCGTCCCGGGACTCACCCTACAATGAGCAGTTCTTC. Residues: CASSFASRDSPYNEQFF.

This clonotype has ten or more counts. The J gene is TRBJ2-7, the V gene TRBV2; D is perhaps TRBD2 (6 bases). Germline V lookup: CDR1 SNHLY, CDR2 FYNNEI. The germline V and J ends were trimmed by 5 bases and 5 bases, with 10 bases remaining between them. The CDR3 length is 12 residues. CDR3 residues: CASSFREDEQYF. The CDR3 bases are TGTGCCAGCAGTTTTAGGGAGGACGAGCAGTACTTC.

This clonotype was counted only a few times. The chain links TRBV4-1 to TRBJ2-7; 12 bases match TRBD2. Germline V CDR1 and CDR2: MGHRA, YSYEKL. After removal of 0 bases from V and 2 bases from J, the junction contained 17 bases not matched to a gene. This CDR3 region has 21 residues. Here the CDR3 DNA reads TGCGCCAGCAGCCAAGATTATCATCGGACTAGCGGGACCTTTCATCCCTACGAGCAGTACTTC. Amino acid sequence: CASSQDYHRTSGTFHPYEQYF.

Here the CDR3 DNA reads TGTGCCAGCAGCCCACCAACGACCGGGACTAGCGGGAGCAGACTCAATGAGCAGTTCTTC. Its translation is CASSPPTTGTSGSRLNEQFF. The gene calls are TRBV7-9 and TRBJ2-1; 14 bases are a match to TRBD2. J lost 6 bases, V lost 5 bases, and 18 bases had no gene match. The CDR3 spans 20 residues. From germline, CDR1 is SEHNR and CDR2 FQNEAQ (reference sequence).

This clonotype was detected a few times. The rearrangement joins TRBV14 to TRBJ1-2, with D possibly TRBD1 on 6 matching bases. Trimming removed 0 bases at V and 3 bases at J, with 14 bases between. There are 16 residues in the CDR3. Germline V gene data show CDR1 as SGHDN and CDR2 as FVKESK. CDR3 nucleotides: TGTGCCAGCAGCCAAGATTTTACAGGGATGGACTATGGCTACACCTTC. This encodes CASSQDFTGMDYGYTF.